Below, 32 T cell receptor beta chains from the same sample are listed, as sequenced in a study of T cell responses to AZD1222 COVID-19 vaccine. Generated by immunoSEQ multiplex PCR, the TCRdb table keeps only in-frame clones and is missing some. The table has around 160,000 clones, approximately 90% seen once. The specimen was peripheral blood, collected on day 0 of MenACWY control vaccination. Source of these receptors: an adult in good health.

The chain recombines TRBV2 with TRBJ1-5, with D maybe TRBD1 (6 bases). Germline assignment: CDR1 SNHLY and CDR2 FYNNEI. V was cut by 6 bases and J by 1 base, with 10 bases left in between. CDR3 size: 14 residues. The DNA of the CDR3 is TGTGCCAGCAGAAACAGGGAGAGCAATCAGCCCCAGCATTTT. The encoded protein is CASRNRESNQPQHF. The variable domain in full, with the rest retrieved from reference TRBV2 and TRBJ1-5, is EPEVTQTPSHQVTQMGQEVILRCVPISNHLYFYWYRQILGQKVEFLVSFYNNEISEKSEIFDDQFSVERPDGSNFTLKIRSTKLEDSAMYFCASRNRESNQPQHFGDGTRLSIL.

This clone was detected once. The chain is built from TRBV18 and TRBJ1-3, with TRBD1 identical over 9 bases. The germline gives CDR1 KGHSH, CDR2 LQKENI. V lost 1 base and J lost 7; bases outside the gene matches: 8. The CDR3 loop spans 16 amino acids. CDR3 coding DNA: TGTGCCAGCTCACCACGACAGGGGGTTAATGAGAACACCATATATTTT. Translation gives CASSPRQGVNENTIYF.

This chain uses TRBV2 with TRBJ2-7; tentatively, D is TRBD1 (5 bases). Trimming removed 3 bases at V and 3 bases at J, with 9 bases between. This CDR3 has 13 residues. Germline-derived CDR1 and CDR2 are SNHLY and FYNNEI. The CDR3 loop reads CASSDGAVYEQYF. The DNA for the CDR3 is TGTGCCAGCAGTGATGGGGCAGTCTACGAGCAGTACTTC.

V is TRBV7-2 and J is TRBJ2-3; 12 nucleotides align to TRBD1. CDR3 size: 16 residues. Germline CDR1 is SGHTA and CDR2 is FQGNSA. Trimming cost V 1 base and J 4 bases; bases outside gene matches: 3. CDR3 residues: CASSLGGQGAPDTQYF. Written as DNA, the CDR3 is TGTGCCAGCAGCTTAGGGGGACAGGGGGCCCCAGATACGCAGTATTTT.

This clone was found once. The rearrangement links TRBV24-1 to TRBJ2-5; possible D gene TRBD2, 6 bases. Trimming pared 3 bases from V and 5 bases from J, leaving 12 bases between. This CDR3 comprises 14 residues. The germline V gene encodes CDR1 KGHDR and CDR2 SFDVKD. DNA for the CDR3: TGTGCCACCAGTGATCTTAATCGGGGGGAGACCCAGTACTTC. It codes for CATSDLNRGETQYF.

This chain uses TRBV2 with TRBJ1-1; D might be TRBD1 (5 bases). V was clipped by 6 bases and J by 4 bases, with 15 bases between them. Per the germline V gene, CDR1 is SNHLY and CDR2 is FYNNEI. The CDR3 consists of 14 residues. The CDR3 sequence: CASRGNAQGTEAFF. DNA for the CDR3: TGTGCCAGCAGAGGGAACGCCCAGGGCACTGAAGCTTTCTTT.

V is TRBV6-4 and J is TRBJ1-2; D gene ambiguous. The CDR3 sequence is 16 residues long. With 0 bases removed from V and 6 bases from J, the gap between germline ends came to 17 bases. Germline CDR1 and CDR2: MRHNA and SNTAGT. The DNA of the CDR3 is TGTGCCAGCAGTGACTCATTCGGAGGCCCGTTTGATGGCTACACCTTC. This encodes CASSDSFGGPFDGYTF.

This sequence joins TRBV6-4 and TRBJ2-1; TRBD2 matches at 12 bases. Germline lookup yields CDR1 MRHNA and CDR2 SNTAGT. The CDR3 sequence is 15 residues long. Losses at the gene ends were 3 bases for V and 7 bases for J; bases not matched to a gene: 4. This CDR3 reads CASSETSGGPNEQFF. DNA of the CDR3: TGTGCCAGCAGTGAGACTAGCGGGGGCCCAAATGAGCAGTTCTTC.

The chain is built from TRBV4-1 and TRBJ2-3; D is uncertain. Between the trimmed V and J ends, which lost 5 bases and 4 bases, there was a span of 16 bases. This CDR3 has 15 amino acids. Germline V gene lookup returns CDR1 MGHRA and CDR2 YSYEKL. The CDR3 reads CASSSSNPTADTQYF. The CDR3 DNA reads TGCGCCAGCAGCTCTTCGAATCCTACCGCAGATACGCAGTATTTT.

The J gene is TRBJ1-1, the V gene TRBV7-9; the D is unclear. Germline V gene sequence: CDR1 SEHNR, CDR2 FQNEAQ (reference sequence). The CDR3 length is 16 residues. Trimming stripped 5 bases from V and 1 base from J, with 17 bases between. CDR3 DNA sequence: TGTGCCAGCAGCCCCCGCAGCGCCAGTTCGAACACTGAAGCTTTCTTT. Amino acid sequence: CASSPRSASSNTEAFF.

This chain uses TRBV9 with TRBJ2-7; unclear D gene. Germline V gene lookup returns CDR1 SGDLS and CDR2 YYNGEE. This CDR3 region has 17 residues. V dropped 4 bases and J dropped 1 base, with 21 bases sitting between them. CDR3 DNA sequence: TGTGCCAGCAGCCTACTCTCGTTAGGGAATCCATCCTACGAGCAGTACTTC. Encoded protein: CASSLLSLGNPSYEQYF.

The CDR3 loop is CASSPMGGDSMNTEAFF. The CDR3 DNA follows: TGTGCCAGCAGTCCGATGGGGGGGGATTCGATGAACACTGAAGCTTTCTTT. V is TRBV6-6 and J is TRBJ1-1; D is possibly TRBD1 (5 bases). The CDR3 contains 17 residues. Germline V gene sequence: CDR1 MNHNY, CDR2 SVGAGI (reference sequence). V was trimmed by 5 bases and J by 0 bases, leaving 19 bases between them.

CDR3: CATSRTTGVGANVLTF. Here the CDR3 DNA reads TGTGCCACCAGCAGGACCACAGGGGTCGGGGCCAACGTCCTGACTTTC. The rearrangement uses TRBV15 and TRBJ2-6; TRBD1 agrees at 7 bases. CDR3 length: 16 amino acids. The V segment lost 3 bases and the J segment 4 bases; nucleotides outside the gene matches: 6. The germline gives CDR1 LNHNV, CDR2 YYDKDF (reference sequence).

As concerns this clone: The same CDR3 arises from other DNA sequences in this sample as well. The V and J genes are TRBV5-1 and TRBJ1-1; possibly TRBD1 for D (6 bases). The V end was cut by 0 bases, the J end by 2 bases, with 8 bases between. The CDR3 is 14 residues long. Germline V CDR1 and CDR2: SGHRS, YFSETQ. Written as DNA, the CDR3 is TGCGCCAGCAGCTTGGGAGGGGGAAACACTGAAGCTTTCTTT. Protein product: CASSLGGGNTEAFF.

The chain combines TRBV11-2 with TRBJ2-1; 7 nucleotides align to TRBD1. The CDR3 is made up of 14 amino acids. CDR1 SGHAT and CDR2 FQNNGV come from the germline V gene. Trimming removed 5 bases from V and 10 bases from J; junction bases left unmatched: 11. The DNA for the CDR3 is TGTGCCAGCAGCAGCCTGACAGGGTTTGGAGAGCAGTTCTTC. Its protein is CASSSLTGFGEQFF.

V is TRBV27 and J is TRBJ1-3; TRBD1 might be the D (6 bases). CDR1 is MNHEY, CDR2 SMNVEV, per germline (reference sequence). V dropped 4 bases and J dropped 0 bases, with 10 bases sitting between them. The CDR3 has 15 residues. CDR3 protein: CASSSTGFSGNTIYF. In DNA form, the CDR3 reads TGTGCCAGCAGTTCGACAGGTTTCTCTGGAAACACCATATATTTT.

This clone has more than one count but fewer than ten. The chain employs TRBV27 and TRBJ2-7, with D perhaps TRBD2 (5 bases). Trimming took off 6 bases at V and 5 bases at J, with 20 bases between the two ends. The germline CDR1 and CDR2 sequences are MNHEY and SMNVEV (reference sequence). This CDR3 is built from 15 residues. The DNA of the CDR3 is TGTGCCAGCAGATCCCCGGGGAAAGGTGAGGACGAGCAGTACTTC. It translates to CASRSPGKGEDEQYF.

The chain combines TRBV6-5 with TRBJ2-7, with D tentatively TRBD1 (7 bases). The length of the CDR3 is 14 residues. Trimming removed 6 bases from V and 4 bases from J, with 16 bases in between. Germline CDR1 MNHEY, CDR2 SVGAGI. CDR3 loop: CASRARQGGYEQYF. The CDR3 nucleotides are TGTGCCAGCAGGGCCCGACAGGGAGGATACGAGCAGTACTTC.

The chain links TRBV24-1 to TRBJ2-3; 7 nucleotides align to TRBD2. The CDR3 runs to 13 residues. V lost 1 base and J lost 11; bases outside the gene matches: 5. Germline CDR1 KGHDR, CDR2 SFDVKD. DNA for the CDR3: TGTGCCACCAGTGATTTTGCTGGCGGGGGGCAGTATTTT. Its translation is CATSDFAGGGQYF.

The J gene is TRBJ1-3, the V gene TRBV28; weak D call: TRBD1 (5 bases). Germline V gene lookup returns CDR1 MDHEN and CDR2 SYDVKM. The CDR3 runs 15 residues. V shed 1 base and J shed 4 bases, with 11 bases lying between them. The CDR3 nucleotides read TGTGCCAGCAGTTTATACGGCAGGGAGGGAAACACCATATATTTT. Translation: CASSLYGREGNTIYF.

CDR3 coding DNA: TGTGCCACCAGTGATCAAATCGAGGGGAATACGCAGTATTTT. Amino acids: CATSDQIEGNTQYF. V gene TRBV24-1 combines with J gene TRBJ2-3; D possibly matches TRBD1 or TRBD2 (5 bases each). The CDR3 covers 14 residues. Germline CDR1 and CDR2: KGHDR and SFDVKD. Trimming stripped 3 bases from V and 7 bases from J, with 13 bases between.

This chain joins TRBV10-1 and TRBJ2-7, with 8 bases aligning to TRBD1. Germline V gives CDR1 WNHNN, CDR2 SYGVQD (reference sequence). V was pared by 6 bases and J by 2 bases, with 9 bases of the junction left unmatched. This CDR3 region has 15 residues. CDR3 loop: CASSPTDRGTYEQYF. CDR3 DNA sequence: TGCGCCAGCAGCCCCACTGACAGGGGTACCTACGAGCAGTACTTC.

The chain carries TRBV18 and TRBJ1-2, with TRBD1 matching over 11 bases. This CDR3 is 13 amino acids long. Germline V gene lookup returns CDR1 KGHSH and CDR2 LQKENI. Germline trimming cut 10 bases from V and 5 bases from J; bases unmatched to any gene: 6. The CDR3 sequence is CATGTGGGYGYTF. The CDR3 nucleotides read TGTGCCACCGGGACAGGGGGAGGATATGGCTACACCTTC.

J is TRBJ1-4 and V is TRBV4-2; D is perhaps TRBD1 (6 bases). In germline, CDR1 is LGHNA, CDR2 YNFKEQ. Trimming left V 0 bases short and J 4 bases short, with 12 bases between. This CDR3 is 16 amino acids long. DNA for the CDR3: TGTGCCAGCAGCCAAGATTTCAGGGGAGTTAATGAAAAACTGTTTTTT. Translation gives CASSQDFRGVNEKLFF.

The chain carries TRBV3-1 (or the pseudogene TRBV3-2) and TRBJ1-2; 8 positions agree with TRBD1. Trimming at V came to 2 bases and at J to 2 bases, leaving 4 bases not matched to a gene. The CDR3 is 15 amino acids. Germline V CDR1 and CDR2: LGHDT, YNNKEL (reference sequence). In nucleotides, the CDR3 is TGTGCCAGCAGCCAACCGGGACAGGTCAACTATGGCTACACCTTC. Residues: CASSQPGQVNYGYTF.

The table lists this clone with a few counts. The V and J genes are TRBV6-1 and TRBJ1-5; D might be TRBD1 (5 bases). V gave up 2 bases and J gave up 9 bases, with 8 bases separating them. Germline-derived CDR1 and CDR2 are MNHNS and SASEGT. This CDR3 has 12 residues. The CDR3 region is CASSETGRPQHF. The DNA for the CDR3 is TGTGCCAGCAGTGAAACGGGGCGGCCCCAGCATTTT.

The chain combines TRBV19 with TRBJ2-7, with TRBD1 matching 9 bases. The CDR3 is made up of 14 amino acids. The J segment lost 2 bases and the V segment lost 4 bases, leaving 3 bases of the junction unmatched. Germline V gene data show CDR1 as LNHDA and CDR2 as SQIVND (reference sequence). The CDR3 here is CASSTGTGTYEQYF. The DNA of the CDR3 is TGTGCCAGTAGTACCGGGACAGGGACCTACGAGCAGTACTTC.

The rearrangement joins TRBV7-9 to TRBJ2-6; D not certain. V gave up 1 base and J gave up 4 bases, with 5 bases separating them. The CDR3 extends over 14 amino acids. Germline assignment: CDR1 SEHNR and CDR2 FQNEAQ (reference sequence). The CDR3: CASSLVGGANVLTF. The CDR3 nucleotides read TGTGCCAGCAGCTTAGTTGGGGGGGCCAACGTCCTGACTTTC.

This clone was picked up a small number of times. The chain joins TRBV27 to TRBJ2-7; a possible D gene is TRBD1 (6 bases). The ends were cut back, 1 base at V and 5 bases at J, with 12 bases in the middle. CDR3 size: 14 residues. Germline-derived CDR1 and CDR2 are MNHEY and SMNVEV (reference sequence). As DNA, the CDR3 is TGTGCCAGCAGTTTATTAATGGGGGCGGACGAGCAGTACTTC. Its protein product is CASSLLMGADEQYF.

The chain combines TRBV4-2 with TRBJ1-5; TRBD1 is a possible D gene (5 bases). CDR3 length: 15 amino acids. Germline V gene data show CDR1 as LGHNA and CDR2 as YNFKEQ. Trimming took 4 bases from V and 3 from J, leaving 13 bases between them. The CDR3 region is CASSRGRGDNQPQHF. CDR3 nucleotides: TGTGCCAGCAGCCGAGGGCGAGGGGACAATCAGCCCCAGCATTTT.

J is TRBJ2-1 and V is TRBV30; the D call may be TRBD1 or TRBD2 (7 bases each). V was clipped by 4 bases and J by 4 bases, with 14 bases between them. The germline V gene encodes CDR1 GTSNPN and CDR2 SVGIG (reference sequence). There are 14 residues in the CDR3. CDR3 protein: CAWIKRGQYNEQFF. The DNA of the CDR3 is TGTGCCTGGATAAAGCGGGGACAGTACAATGAGCAGTTCTTC. Together with reference TRBV30 and TRBJ2-1, the CDR3 gives the full variable domain: SQTIHQWPATLVQPVGSPLSLECTVEGTSNPNLYWYRQAAGRGLQLLFYSVGIGQISSEVPQNLSASRPQDRQFILSSKKLLLSDSGFYLCAWIKRGQYNEQFFGPGTRLTVL.

V is TRBV5-1 and J is TRBJ2-1; tentatively, D is TRBD1 (5 bases). This CDR3 comprises 15 residues. The germline V gene has CDR1 SGHRS and CDR2 YFSETQ. Trimming left V 4 bases short and J 1 base short, with 12 bases between. As DNA, the CDR3 is TGCGCCAGCAGCCCCAGGGTCGGGTCCTACAATGAGCAGTTCTTC. Encoded protein: CASSPRVGSYNEQFF.